Presented here are 21 T cell receptor beta chains from one specimen sequenced in a study of cytomegalovirus exposure and HLA in healthy donors. The PCR made use of 60 Vbeta and 13 Jbeta primers. The method was immunoSEQ multiplex PCR; TCRdb's version includes in-frame clones alone and lacks a portion of them. The data hold 90,000 to 100,000 clones, with about three quarters observed a single time. Input material: PBMCs. The receptor set was obtained from a man in his forties in good health and CMV-seropositive.

The CDR3 nucleotides are TGTGCCAGCAGCTACAAACAGGGGGTGGGATGGCAGTACTTC. This sequence encodes CASSYKQGVGWQYF. The V gene is TRBV2, the J gene TRBJ2-7; 8 bases line up with TRBD1. The CDR3 is 14 amino acids. Germline-derived CDR1 and CDR2 are SNHLY and FYNNEI. V was clipped by 6 bases and J by 9 bases; unmatched bases: 13.

The V gene is TRBV19, the J gene TRBJ2-7, with 8 bases matching TRBD2. V lost 6 bases and J lost 2; bases outside the gene matches: 9. This CDR3 comprises 15 residues. The germline gives CDR1 LNHDA, CDR2 SQIVND (reference sequence). The CDR3 nucleotides read TGTGCCAGTAGACAGCGGGAGTCTCTAACCTACGAGCAGTACTTC. Amino acids: CASRQRESLTYEQYF. The full variable domain, rest sourced from reference TRBV19 and TRBJ2-7, is DGGITQSPKYLFRKEGQNVTLSCEQNLNHDAMYWYRQDPGQGLRLIYYSQIVNDFQKGDIAEGYSVSREKKESFPLTVTSAQKNPTAFYLCASRQRESLTYEQYFGPGTRLTVT.

This rearrangement joins TRBV10-3 to TRBJ2-3, with D perhaps TRBD1 (6 bases). Trimming took off 5 bases at V and 5 bases at J, with 14 bases between the two ends. In germline, CDR1 is ENHRY, CDR2 SYGVKD. This CDR3 has 14 residues. CDR3 protein: CAISPTGIIDTQYF. CDR3 DNA sequence: TGTGCCATCAGTCCGACAGGAATCATAGATACGCAGTATTTT.

This chain links TRBV10-3 with TRBJ2-7, with 8 bases lining up with TRBD2. V shed 2 bases, J shed 5 bases, and the junction held 5 bases outside the gene matches. Germline loops: CDR1 ENHRY, CDR2 SYGVKD. The CDR3 has 14 residues. CDR3 loop: CAISESGGNNEQYF. CDR3 bases: TGTGCCATCAGTGAGAGCGGGGGCAATAACGAGCAGTACTTC.

The chain uses TRBV27 and TRBJ2-3; 9 nucleotides agree with TRBD1. The trim removed 3 bases at V and 6 bases at J, leaving 16 bases unmatched. The CDR3 length is 18 residues. Germline CDR1 MNHEY, CDR2 SMNVEV (reference sequence). The CDR3 here is CASSFLTQGTGWGDTQYF. CDR3 nucleotides: TGTGCCAGCAGTTTCCTTACCCAGGGGACAGGGTGGGGGGATACGCAGTATTTT.

V usage is TRBV6-7 and J usage is TRBJ1-1; maybe TRBD1 (5 bases). TRBV6-7 is an ORF for which the function is uncertain. Trimming left V 2 bases short and J 0 bases short, with 13 bases between. The CDR3 is 16 amino acids. CDR3: CASSYGQGLMNTEAFF. The CDR3 coding sequence is TGTGCCAGCAGTTACGGGCAGGGACTAATGAACACTGAAGCTTTCTTT.

The V call is TRBV5-8, the J call TRBJ2-3, with 9 bases matching TRBD1. The CDR3 covers 16 residues. The germline V gene encodes CDR1 SGHTS and CDR2 YDEGEE. V was pared by 4 bases and J by 6 bases, with 12 bases of the junction left unmatched. CDR3 sequence: CASSLLGTGKDDTQYF. The DNA for the CDR3 is TGTGCCAGCAGCCTCCTCGGGACAGGGAAGGATGATACGCAGTATTTT.

The genes are TRBV10-3 and TRBJ1-6, with 8 nucleotides matching TRBD1. The CDR3 length is 16 residues. The germline V gene encodes CDR1 ENHRY and CDR2 SYGVKD. V trimming: 0 bases; J trimming: 9 bases; junction bases outside the gene matches: 7. CDR3 region: CAISESSGQGGSPLHF. For the CDR3, the DNA is TGTGCCATCAGTGAGTCCTCTGGACAGGGTGGTTCACCCCTCCACTTT.

This clone came up a few times. The chain joins TRBV25-1 to TRBJ2-7; possible D gene TRBD2, 5 bases. The ends were cut back, 3 bases at V and 1 base at J, with 10 bases in the middle. From germline, CDR1 is MGHDK and CDR2 SYGVNS. This CDR3 is 14 amino acids long. CDR3 loop: CASSDSDWSYEQYF. For the CDR3, the DNA is TGTGCCAGCAGTGATAGCGATTGGTCCTACGAGCAGTACTTC.

This chain links TRBV27 with TRBJ2-3; TRBD2 matches at 11 bases. Trimming took 5 bases from V and 2 from J; bases not matched to a gene: 12. The CDR3 loop spans 18 amino acids. Per the germline V gene, CDR1 is MNHEY and CDR2 is SMNVEV (reference sequence). CDR3 sequence reads: CASSPGTSGPSPTDTQYF. The CDR3 bases are TGTGCCAGCAGTCCCGGGACTAGCGGACCATCTCCCACAGATACGCAGTATTTT.

The rearrangement links TRBV28 to TRBJ2-1; the match to TRBD2 covers 10 bases. CDR1 MDHEN and CDR2 SYDVKM come from the germline V gene. Unmatched junction bases numbered 13, after V lost 5 bases and J lost 9 bases. CDR3 length equals 16 residues. The chain's CDR3 is CASSLLGIAGGSEQFF. The CDR3 coding sequence is TGTGCCAGCAGTCTTTTAGGGATAGCGGGAGGAAGTGAGCAGTTCTTC.

V and J are TRBV4-1 and TRBJ2-7; D gene unclear. The V end was cut by 4 bases, the J end by 1 base, with 8 bases between. The CDR3 sequence is 13 residues long. Germline V gives CDR1 MGHRA, CDR2 YSYEKL. In DNA form, the CDR3 reads TGCGCCAGCAGCCGGAGAAGTTCCTACGAGCAGTACTTC. Translated: CASSRRSSYEQYF.

This clone was picked up one time. The chain recombines TRBV19 with TRBJ2-2; tentative D call: TRBD2 (5 bases). CDR1 is LNHDA and CDR2 is SQIVND in the germline V gene (reference sequence). The V end lost 3 bases, the J end lost 5 bases, and 22 bases lay between the germline ends. The CDR3 loop spans 18 amino acids. The CDR3, as DNA: TGTGCCAGTAGTATCCAGCGGCCACAAAGGCACCAAACCGGGGAGCTGTTTTTT. Its translation is CASSIQRPQRHQTGELFF.

V usage is TRBV5-4 and J usage is TRBJ2-1; 8 bases fit TRBD2. With 0 bases clipped from V and 4 bases from J, the junction kept 15 bases outside the gene matches. The CDR3 contains 19 residues. The germline gives CDR1 SGHNT, CDR2 YYREEE (reference sequence). The CDR3 spells CASSLDRLTSGARYNEQFF. DNA for the CDR3: TGTGCCAGCAGCTTGGACCGCCTCACTAGCGGCGCACGATACAATGAGCAGTTCTTC.

V usage is TRBV4-1 and J usage is TRBJ1-6; no reliable D call. Trimming took 1 base from V and 0 from J, leaving 4 bases between them. The CDR3 runs 15 residues. CDR1 is MGHRA, CDR2 YSYEKL, per germline. CDR3 nucleotide sequence: TGCGCCAGCAGCCAAGGGAGCTCCTATAATTCACCCCTCCACTTT. Protein sequence: CASSQGSSYNSPLHF.

This chain uses TRBV18 with TRBJ1-4; TRBD1 might be the D (6 bases). V dropped 4 bases and J dropped 4 bases, with 10 bases sitting between them. Germline loops: CDR1 KGHSH, CDR2 LQKENI. CDR3 length equals 14 residues. The CDR3 reads CASSLRQDNEKLFF. Written as DNA, the CDR3 is TGTGCCAGCTCACTTCGACAGGATAATGAAAAACTGTTTTTT. Based on the CDR3 plus reference TRBV18 and TRBJ1-4, the full variable domain is NAGVMQNPRHLVRRRGQEARLRCSPMKGHSHVYWYRQLPEEGLKFMVYLQKENIIDESGMPKERFSAEFPKEGPSILRIQQVVRGDSAAYFCASSLRQDNEKLFFGSGTQLSVL.

The V call is TRBV2, the J call TRBJ2-7, with 13 positions matching TRBD2. The CDR3 is made up of 14 amino acids. Germline V gives CDR1 SNHLY, CDR2 FYNNEI. V gave up 8 bases and J gave up 6 bases; unmatched junction bases: 7. CDR3 region: CASRRTSGGGEQYF. CDR3 DNA: TGTGCCAGCCGTCGGACTAGCGGGGGAGGCGAGCAGTACTTC.

This clone occurred once. J is TRBJ2-3 and V is TRBV6-1; D ambiguous. The germline V gene has CDR1 MNHNS and CDR2 SASEGT. V dropped 4 bases and J dropped 2 bases, with 13 bases sitting between them. This CDR3 region has 15 residues. CDR3 nucleotides: TGTGCCAGCAGTGTCCGAGGCACCCTCACAGATACGCAGTATTTT. Translated, it gives CASSVRGTLTDTQYF.

J is TRBJ1-1 and V is TRBV10-3; D not certain. CDR1 is ENHRY, CDR2 SYGVKD, per germline. V lost 0 bases, J lost 2 bases, and 10 bases lay in between. The CDR3 is 15 amino acids. In DNA, the CDR3 is TGTGCCATCAGTGAGTCGACTGGAGGTAACACTGAAGCTTTCTTT. Translation gives CAISESTGGNTEAFF.

The chain carries TRBV19 and TRBJ2-4; 7 bases line up with TRBD1. CDR3 size: 16 residues. V shed 8 bases, J shed 0 bases, and the junction held 10 bases outside the gene matches. Germline values: CDR1 LNHDA, CDR2 SQIVND (reference sequence). The chain's CDR3 is CASARTGQIAKNIQYF. The CDR3 DNA reads TGTGCCAGTGCGAGAACGGGACAGATAGCCAAAAACATTCAGTACTTC.

The rearrangement joins TRBV5-6 to TRBJ2-7; 10 bases fit TRBD1. Looked up from germline, CDR1 is SGHDT and CDR2 is YYEEEE. The ends lost 0 bases at V and 6 bases at J; junction bases unmatched: 6. CDR3 length equals 15 residues. CDR3 DNA sequence: TGTGCCAGCAGCTTGGCGGGGACAGGGGACCGCGAGCAGTACTTC. Translated, it gives CASSLAGTGDREQYF. Filled out from reference TRBV5-6 and TRBJ2-7, the complete variable domain reads DAGVTQSPTHLIKTRGQQVTLRCSPKSGHDTVSWYQQALGQGPQFIFQYYEEEERQRGNFPDRFSGHQFPNYSSELNVNALLLGDSALYLCASSLAGTGDREQYFGPGTRLTVT.